This T cell receptor beta chain was observed in a study of blood T cells in healthy people across ages. The CDR3 is 14 residues long. Trimming cost V 3 bases and J 5 bases, with 13 bases left between them. Germline V lookup: CDR1 DFQATT, CDR2 SNEGSKA (reference sequence). Using a J-beta primer mix together with a sample-barcoded 5' primer, a second PCR was run for roughly 7 to 12 cycles. TCRdb reanalysed the 5' RACE reads using MiXCR and keeps one entry per CDR3 protein. The table shows fewer than 2,000,000 distinct CDR3 sequences, with roughly 32% occurring only once. Sequenced sample: blood. V usage is TRBV20-1 and J usage is TRBJ2-2; D may correspond to TRBD1 or TRBD2 (5 bases each). The receptor's source is a woman aged 30 to 39 in good health. The CDR3 bases are TGCAGTGCTAGCGAGGGGTATGAGACCGGGGAGCTGTTTTTT. It encodes CSASEGYETGELFF.